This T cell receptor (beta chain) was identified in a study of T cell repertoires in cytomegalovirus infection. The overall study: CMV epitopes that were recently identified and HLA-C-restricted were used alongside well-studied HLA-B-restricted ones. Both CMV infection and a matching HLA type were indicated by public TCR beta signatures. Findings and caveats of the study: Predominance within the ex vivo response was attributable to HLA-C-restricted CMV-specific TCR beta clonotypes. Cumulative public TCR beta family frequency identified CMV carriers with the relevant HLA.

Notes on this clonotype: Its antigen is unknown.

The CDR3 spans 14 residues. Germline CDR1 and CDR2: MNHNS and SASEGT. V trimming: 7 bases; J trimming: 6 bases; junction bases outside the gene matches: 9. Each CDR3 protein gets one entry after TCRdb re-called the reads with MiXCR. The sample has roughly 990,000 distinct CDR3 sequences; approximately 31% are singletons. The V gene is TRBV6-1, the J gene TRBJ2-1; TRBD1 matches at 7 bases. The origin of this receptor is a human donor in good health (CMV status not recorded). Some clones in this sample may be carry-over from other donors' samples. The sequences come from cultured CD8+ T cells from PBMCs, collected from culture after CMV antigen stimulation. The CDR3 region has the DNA TGTGCCAGCACCCACAGGGGCAGGACCAATGAGCAGTTCTTC. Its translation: CASTHRGRTNEQFF.